The clone carrying this T cell receptor beta chain was seen repeatedly, ten times or more. Per the original methods: A papillary thyroid cancer distant-metastasis classifier was built from CDR3 differences across clinicopathological groups. TCRdb re-called the PCR reads through MiXCR. V and J calls and clone size were set by TCRdb, not the authors. The sample has 30,000 to 35,000 clones, roughly 21% seen once; the top ten hold around 8.5%. The CDR3 runs 15 residues. V gave up 11 bases and J gave up 2 bases; unmatched junction bases: 9. Per the germline V gene, CDR1 is SNHLY and CDR2 is FYNNEI. The data derive from a study of metastatic and nonmetastatic thyroid tumors. Study summary: From malignant and benign thyroid patients, repertoires in blood and in tumor or nodule tissue were compared.

No patient had received any treatment before thyroid surgery. The sample comprised blood. This sequence joins TRBV2 and TRBJ1-6, with 7 nucleotides matching TRBD1. The TCR sequence derives from a female donor with papillary thyroid cancer or a benign thyroid nodule (not recorded which). Some clones in this sample may be carry-over from other donors' samples. CDR3: CASRIQGTYNSPLHF. The CDR3 region has the DNA TGTGCCTCCAGGATACAGGGGACCTATAATTCACCCCTCCACTTT.